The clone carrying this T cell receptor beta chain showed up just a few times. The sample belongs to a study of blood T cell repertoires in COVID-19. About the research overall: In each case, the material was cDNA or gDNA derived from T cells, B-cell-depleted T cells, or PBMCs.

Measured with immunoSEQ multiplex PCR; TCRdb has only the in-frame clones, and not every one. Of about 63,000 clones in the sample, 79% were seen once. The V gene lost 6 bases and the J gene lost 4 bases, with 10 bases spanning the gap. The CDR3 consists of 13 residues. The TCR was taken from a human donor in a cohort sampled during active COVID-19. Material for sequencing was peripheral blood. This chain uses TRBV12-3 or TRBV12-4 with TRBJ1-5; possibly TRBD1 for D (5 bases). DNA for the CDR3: TGTGCCAGCAGCCAACAGGAAAATCAGCCCCAGCATTTT. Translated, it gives CASSQQENQPQHF.